Listed below are T cell receptor beta chains from one sample, sequenced in a study of cytomegalovirus exposure and HLA in healthy donors. The method was immunoSEQ multiplex PCR; TCRdb's version includes in-frame clones alone and lacks a portion of them. The sample gives around 140,000 clones, more than 8% of which show up once; 1.8% is in the top ten. Sequencing input: PBMCs. Source of these receptors: a man in his fifties or sixties in good health and CMV-seronegative. The CDR3 runs from the conserved cysteine through the conserved F or W. Clone size is not always given. Where it is, it says once, few, many or a class for expanded clones.

size,V,J,CDR3
NA,TRBV19,TRBJ2-7,CASRPNPGQGNSYEQYF
NA,TRBV9,TRBJ2-3,CASSGGGPSTDTQYF
few,TRBV28,TRBJ2-3,CASSFPERGAPYTQYF
few,TRBV5-8,TRBJ2-1,CASSRSGGSYNEQFF
NA,TRBV5-4,TRBJ2-7,CASSLKSSGRQGEQYF
few,TRBV7-9,TRBJ1-1,CASSSPATRGNTEAFF
NA,TRBV6-1,TRBJ2-7,CASSENSGGLYEQYF
few,TRBV2,TRBJ1-6,CASSDTGPDGYNSPLHF
few,TRBV6-1,TRBJ2-1,CASSGTSHLNNEQFF
few,TRBV5-1,TRBJ1-3,CASSLWAGADSGNTIYF
few,TRBV5-1,TRBJ1-2,CASLGLGGVGYTF
few,TRBV5-8,TRBJ1-2,CASSGRDRTPPGYTF
few,TRBV5-5,TRBJ2-4,CASSLLGSGKNIQYF
NA,TRBV7-3,TRBJ2-5,CASSSLPKETQYF
few,TRBV2,TRBJ1-5,CASSVDRGINQPQHF
few,TRBV19,TRBJ2-2,CASSRQGRGELFF
NA,TRBV19,TRBJ2-5,CASSMKRETQYF
few,TRBV28,TRBJ2-3,CASSWNRVVSTDTQYF
NA,TRBV15,TRBJ1-5,CATSRSGTGNQPQHF
few,TRBV6-5,TRBJ1-3,CASTGAGNTIYF
NA,TRBV7-3,TRBJ2-1,CASSLNAGAYNEQFF
NA,TRBV28,NA,CASTRQGPRGEQYF
NA,TRBV7-9,TRBJ1-2,CASSQTGGGFDSYGYTF
NA,TRBV7-9,TRBJ1-5,CACSGPYSNQPQHF
few,TRBV15,TRBJ2-7,CATSRDRDAGGLSYEQYF
NA,TRBV6-1,TRBJ1-2,CASSKIEGAHGYTF
NA,TRBV10-2,TRBJ1-4,CASSEPGHLTEKLFF
few,TRBV6-5,TRBJ2-4,CATRTGKNIQYF
NA,TRBV6-5,TRBJ1-1,CASSLSGSYAEAFF
NA,TRBV27,TRBJ1-5,CASSFRENSNQPQHF
NA,TRBV30,TRBJ1-1,CAWSVRTGRNTEAFF
NA,TRBV7-9,TRBJ2-3,CASSFTGRGTDTQYF
NA,TRBV19,TRBJ2-3,CASQDRDRLADTQYF
NA,TRBV5-1,TRBJ1-2,CASSLAQGARYGYTF
NA,TRBV4-1,TRBJ2-5,CASSQDEGYETQYF
many,TRBV27,TRBJ1-4,CASQTGTLGEKLFF
few,TRBV19,TRBJ2-7,CASRDRGIGEQYF
few,TRBV27,TRBJ2-3,CASRVGQSDTDTQYF
NA,TRBV4-1,TRBJ1-3,CASSQELASGNTIYF
few,TRBV30,TRBJ2-7,CAWTPGTGTYEQYF
NA,TRBV20-1,TRBJ2-5,CSASFSETQYF
NA,TRBV5-1,TRBJ2-1,CASSLDSGGAYNEQFF
NA,TRBV9,TRBJ1-4,CASSATTTNEKLFF
NA,TRBV7-6,TRBJ2-3,CASSYFTGRTDTQYF
few,TRBV7-3,TRBJ1-1,CASSLAPQGNTEAFF